This T cell receptor (beta chain) was retrieved from a study of cytomegalovirus exposure and HLA in healthy donors. PCR primers comprised 60 Vbeta and 13 Jbeta primers. Method: immunoSEQ multiplex PCR; TCRdb's copy keeps in-frame clones and lacks some. The table lists about 73,000 clones, over 70% of them singletons. This clone showed up just a few times. Specimen: PBMCs. This TCR came from a man between 65 and 85 years old in good health and CMV-seronegative.

The CDR3 DNA sequence: TGTGCCAGCAGCAAGACAAGGACTAGCGAGGGCACAGATACGCAGTATTTT. It encodes CASSKTRTSEGTDTQYF. The V call is TRBV21-1, the J call TRBJ2-3; TRBD2, as called in the table, went unchecked against the DNA. TRBV21-1 is recorded as a pseudogene. The CDR3 extends over 17 amino acids.